This entry features one TCR beta chain sequence. Sequencing was performed with immunoSEQ multiplex PCR; in TCRdb, only in-frame clones are kept and a portion is missing. The data contain 35,000 to 45,000 clones, about 86% of them singletons. The V gene lost 2 bases and the J gene lost 8 bases, with 9 bases spanning the gap. Germline-derived CDR1 and CDR2 are SGHTA and FQGTGA. The CDR3 runs 13 residues. The data were obtained in a study of blood T cell repertoires in COVID-19. Source material: peripheral blood. V gene TRBV7-3 combines with J gene TRBJ2-2; no reliable D call. This sequence originates from a man aged 40-49 years with active COVID-19. The CDR3 is CASSLDFGGELFF. DNA of the CDR3: TGTGCCAGCAGCTTAGACTTCGGGGGGGAGCTGTTTTTT.